The source of this TCR beta chain is a study of monozygotic twins with inflammatory bowel disease. General study findings and limits: Whereas healthy co-twins had higher TCRbeta diversity (inverse Simpson), IBD patients had lower diversity. Part of the variability in patient repertoires may have come from differing immunosuppressive treatments.

This CDR3 has 14 residues. Germline CDR1 SGHDN, CDR2 FVKESK. Through template switching, UMIs that included a 6-nucleotide sample barcode were added. TCRdb re-called the 5' RACE reads; one entry per CDR3 protein, DNA not given. The table gives around 410,000 distinct CDR3 sequences; the top ten clones make up less than 2.5% of it. Comment on this clonotype: Antigen unknown.

The material sequenced was blood. The source of this sequence is a human donor with ulcerative colitis or Crohn's disease, or a healthy co-twin of an affected twin (not recorded which). This chain connects TRBV14 to TRBJ2-7; TCRdb selects TRBD1, and the lack of DNA leaves this call unchecked. CDR3 residues: CASSYEGPDYEQYF.